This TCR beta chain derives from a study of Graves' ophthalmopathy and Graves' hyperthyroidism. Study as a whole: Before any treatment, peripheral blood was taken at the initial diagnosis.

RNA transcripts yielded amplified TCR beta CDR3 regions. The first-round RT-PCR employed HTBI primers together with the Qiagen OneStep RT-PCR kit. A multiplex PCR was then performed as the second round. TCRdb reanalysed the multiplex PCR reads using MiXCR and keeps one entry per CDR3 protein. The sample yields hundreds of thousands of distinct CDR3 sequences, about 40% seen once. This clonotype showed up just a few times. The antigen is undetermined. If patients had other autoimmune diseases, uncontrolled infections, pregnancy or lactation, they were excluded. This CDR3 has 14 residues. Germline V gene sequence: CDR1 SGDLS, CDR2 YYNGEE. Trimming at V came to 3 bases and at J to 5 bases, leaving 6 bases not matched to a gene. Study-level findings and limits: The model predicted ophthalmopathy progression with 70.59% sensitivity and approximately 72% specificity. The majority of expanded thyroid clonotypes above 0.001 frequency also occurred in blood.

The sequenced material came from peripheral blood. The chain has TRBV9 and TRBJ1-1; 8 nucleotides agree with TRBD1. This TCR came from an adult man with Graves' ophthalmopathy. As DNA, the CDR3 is TGTGCCAGCAGCGCGAGGACAGGGCAAACTGAAGCTTTCTTT. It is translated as CASSARTGQTEAFF.